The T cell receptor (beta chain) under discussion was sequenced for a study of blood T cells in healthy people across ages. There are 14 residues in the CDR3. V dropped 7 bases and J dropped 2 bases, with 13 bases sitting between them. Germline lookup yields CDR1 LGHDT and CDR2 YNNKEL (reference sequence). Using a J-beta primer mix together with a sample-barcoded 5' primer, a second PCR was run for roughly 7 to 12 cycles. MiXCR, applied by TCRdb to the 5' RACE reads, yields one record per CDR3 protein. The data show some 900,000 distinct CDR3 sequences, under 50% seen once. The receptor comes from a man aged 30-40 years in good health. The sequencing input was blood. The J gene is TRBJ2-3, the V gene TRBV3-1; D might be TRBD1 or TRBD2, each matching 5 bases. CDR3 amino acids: CASNSGPHTDTQYF. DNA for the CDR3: TGTGCCAGCAATTCGGGACCGCACACAGATACGCAGTATTTT.